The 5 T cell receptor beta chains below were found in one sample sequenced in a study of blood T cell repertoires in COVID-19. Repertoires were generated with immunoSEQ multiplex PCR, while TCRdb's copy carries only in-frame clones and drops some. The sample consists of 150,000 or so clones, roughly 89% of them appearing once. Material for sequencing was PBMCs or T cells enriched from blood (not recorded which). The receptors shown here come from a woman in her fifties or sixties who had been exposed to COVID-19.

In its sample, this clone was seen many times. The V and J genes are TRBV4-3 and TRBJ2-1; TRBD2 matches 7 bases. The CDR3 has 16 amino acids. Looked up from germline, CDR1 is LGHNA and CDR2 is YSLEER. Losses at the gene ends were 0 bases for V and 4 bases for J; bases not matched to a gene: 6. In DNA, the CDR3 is TGCGCCAGCAGCCAAGATCCGGAGGGAGGGTACAATGAGCAGTTCTTC. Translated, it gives CASSQDPEGGYNEQFF.

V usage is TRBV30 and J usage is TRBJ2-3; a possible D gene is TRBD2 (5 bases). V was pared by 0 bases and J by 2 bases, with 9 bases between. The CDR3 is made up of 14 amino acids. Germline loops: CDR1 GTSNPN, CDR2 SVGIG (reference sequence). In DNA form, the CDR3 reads TGTGCCTGGAGTGTACTCGGGAACACAGATACGCAGTATTTT. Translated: CAWSVLGNTDTQYF. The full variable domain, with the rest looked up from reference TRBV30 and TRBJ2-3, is SQTIHQWPATLVQPVGSPLSLECTVEGTSNPNLYWYRQAAGRGLQLLFYSVGIGQISSEVPQNLSASRPQDRQFILSSKKLLLSDSGFYLCAWSVLGNTDTQYFGPGTRLTVL.

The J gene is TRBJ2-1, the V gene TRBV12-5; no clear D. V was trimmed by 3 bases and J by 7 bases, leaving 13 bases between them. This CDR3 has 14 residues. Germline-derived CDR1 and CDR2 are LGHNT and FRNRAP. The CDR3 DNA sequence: TGTGCTAGTGGTTTTACCTACCCCAGGAATGAGCAGTTCTTC. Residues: CASGFTYPRNEQFF.

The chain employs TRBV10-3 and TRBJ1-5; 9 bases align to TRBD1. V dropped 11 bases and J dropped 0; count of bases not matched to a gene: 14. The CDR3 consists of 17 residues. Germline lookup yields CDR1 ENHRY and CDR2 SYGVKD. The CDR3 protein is CAALQGATRYSNQPQHF. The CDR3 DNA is TGTGCCGCCCTACAGGGGGCGACCCGATATAGCAATCAGCCCCAGCATTTT.

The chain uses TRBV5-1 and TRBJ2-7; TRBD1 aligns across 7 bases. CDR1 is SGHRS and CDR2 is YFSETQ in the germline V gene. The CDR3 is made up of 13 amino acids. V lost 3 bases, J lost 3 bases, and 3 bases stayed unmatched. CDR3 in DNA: TGCGCCAGCAGCTCGAGACAGGGCTACGAGCAGTACTTC. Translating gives CASSSRQGYEQYF.